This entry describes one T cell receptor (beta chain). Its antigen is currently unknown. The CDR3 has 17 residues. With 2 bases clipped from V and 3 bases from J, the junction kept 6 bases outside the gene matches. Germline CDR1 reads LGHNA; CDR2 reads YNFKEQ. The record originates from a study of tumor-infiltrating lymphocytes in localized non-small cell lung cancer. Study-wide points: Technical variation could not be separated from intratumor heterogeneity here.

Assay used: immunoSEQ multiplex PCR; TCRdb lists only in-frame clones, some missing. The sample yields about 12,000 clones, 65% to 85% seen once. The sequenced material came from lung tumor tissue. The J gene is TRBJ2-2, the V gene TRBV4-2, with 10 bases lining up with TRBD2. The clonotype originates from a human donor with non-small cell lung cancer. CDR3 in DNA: TGTGCCAGCAGCCAAAACCCTAGCGGGGGATACACCGGGGAGCTGTTTTTT. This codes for CASSQNPSGGYTGELFF.